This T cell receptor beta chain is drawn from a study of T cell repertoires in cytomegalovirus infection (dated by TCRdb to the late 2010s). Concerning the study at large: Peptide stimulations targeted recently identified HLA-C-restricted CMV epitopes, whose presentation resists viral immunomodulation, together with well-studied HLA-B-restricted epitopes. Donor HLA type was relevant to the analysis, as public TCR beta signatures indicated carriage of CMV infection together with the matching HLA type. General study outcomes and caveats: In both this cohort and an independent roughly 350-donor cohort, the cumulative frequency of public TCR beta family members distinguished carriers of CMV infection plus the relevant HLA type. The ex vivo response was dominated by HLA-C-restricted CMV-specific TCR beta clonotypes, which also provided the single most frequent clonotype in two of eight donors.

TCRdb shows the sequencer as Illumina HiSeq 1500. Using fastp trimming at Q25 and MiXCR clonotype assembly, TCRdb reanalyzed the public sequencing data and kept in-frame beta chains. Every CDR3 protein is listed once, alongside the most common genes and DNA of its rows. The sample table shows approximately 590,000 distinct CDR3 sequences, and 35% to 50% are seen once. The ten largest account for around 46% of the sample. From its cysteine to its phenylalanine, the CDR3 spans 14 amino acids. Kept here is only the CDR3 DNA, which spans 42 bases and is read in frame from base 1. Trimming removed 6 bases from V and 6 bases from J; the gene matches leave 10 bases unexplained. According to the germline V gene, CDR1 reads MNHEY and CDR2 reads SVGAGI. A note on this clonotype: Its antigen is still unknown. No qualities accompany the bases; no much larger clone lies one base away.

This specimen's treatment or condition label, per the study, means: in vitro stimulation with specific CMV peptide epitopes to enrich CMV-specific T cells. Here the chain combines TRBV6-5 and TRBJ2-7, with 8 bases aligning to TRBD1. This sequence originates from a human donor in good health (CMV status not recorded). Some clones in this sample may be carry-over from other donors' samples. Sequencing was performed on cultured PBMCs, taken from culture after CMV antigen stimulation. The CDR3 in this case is CASSPPGQGSEQYF. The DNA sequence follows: TGTGCCAGCAGCCCGCCAGGACAGGGTTCCGAGCAGTACTTC.